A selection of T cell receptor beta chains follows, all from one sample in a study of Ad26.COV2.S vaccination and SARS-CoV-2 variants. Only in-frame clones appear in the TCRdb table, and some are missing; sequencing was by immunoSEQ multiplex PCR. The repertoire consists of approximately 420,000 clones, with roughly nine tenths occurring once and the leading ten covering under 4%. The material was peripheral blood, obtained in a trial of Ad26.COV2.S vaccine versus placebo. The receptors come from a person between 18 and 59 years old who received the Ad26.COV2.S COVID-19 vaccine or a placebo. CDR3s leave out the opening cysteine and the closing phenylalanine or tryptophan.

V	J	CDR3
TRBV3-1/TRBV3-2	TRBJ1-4	ASSQKRGRVIYEKLF
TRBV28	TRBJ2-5	ASSLPSLGETQY
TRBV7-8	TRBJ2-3	ASSLQWLSDTQY
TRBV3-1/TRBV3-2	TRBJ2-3	ASSQVTPSTDTQY
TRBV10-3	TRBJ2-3	AISDLRGSDTQY
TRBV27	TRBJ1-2	ASSLDRARSYGYT
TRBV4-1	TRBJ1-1	ASSPSRGGTEAF
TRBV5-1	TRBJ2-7	ASSYPGTKNEQY
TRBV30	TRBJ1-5	AWSVLGRGQPQH
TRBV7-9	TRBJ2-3	ASSPSSGEHHTQY
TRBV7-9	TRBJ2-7	ASSLAPLGYEQY